These 21 T cell receptor beta chains were all obtained from the same sample, sequenced in a study of blood T cell repertoires in COVID-19. Using immunoSEQ multiplex PCR, the repertoire was profiled, and TCRdb retains in-frame clones only, with some absent. The data show tens of thousands of clones, with 86% seen just once and about 8% held by the top ten. The material sequenced was peripheral blood. These receptors were collected from a man aged 45 to 65 with active COVID-19.

The V and J genes are TRBV6-2 or TRBV6-3 and TRBJ2-7, with D possibly being TRBD1 (6 bases). The CDR3 is 15 amino acids. CDR1 and CDR2 from the germline V gene are MNHEY and SVGEGT. V was cut by 0 bases and J by 2 bases, with 11 bases left in between. The CDR3 DNA sequence: TGTGCCAGCAGTTACTCAGGGGGTACGGCCTACGAGCAGTACTTC. It codes for CASSYSGGTAYEQYF.

V and J are TRBV6-2 or TRBV6-3 and TRBJ2-1; D gene unclear. CDR3 length: 16 residues. Looked up from germline, CDR1 is MNHEY and CDR2 is SVGEGT. Trimming removed 0 bases at V and 1 base at J, with 10 bases between. The CDR3 DNA sequence: TGTGCCAGCAGTTACTCTCCCTCCAGTTCCTACAATGAGCAGTTCTTC. As protein: CASSYSPSSSYNEQFF.

The CDR3 region is CASSQDRDRETDSPLHF. In DNA, the CDR3 is TGTGCCAGCAGCCAAGATCGGGACAGGGAAACGGATTCACCCCTCCACTTT. The V and J genes are TRBV3-1 (or the pseudogene TRBV3-2) and TRBJ1-6; 9 bases fit TRBD1. The germline V gene encodes CDR1 LGHDT and CDR2 YNNKEL (reference sequence). This CDR3 has 17 residues. V trimming: 0 bases; J trimming: 8 bases; junction bases outside the gene matches: 8.

The chain is built from TRBV19 and TRBJ2-3; 12 bases are a match to TRBD2. Germline lookup yields CDR1 LNHDA and CDR2 SQIVND (reference sequence). The CDR3 contains 16 residues. V shed 5 bases and J 2 bases; nucleotides not matched to a gene: 5. CDR3 nucleotide sequence: TGTGCCAGTAGTCTCGGACTAGCGGGGTCCACAGATACGCAGTATTTT. Protein: CASSLGLAGSTDTQYF.

This clone was recorded once. The chain uses TRBV30 and TRBJ2-5, with D hard to call. With 0 bases removed from V and 4 bases from J, the gap between germline ends came to 15 bases. CDR3 length: 15 residues. Per germline, CDR1 GTSNPN and CDR2 SVGIG (reference sequence). The CDR3 here is CAWSVRSWVSETQYF. The CDR3 region has the DNA TGTGCCTGGAGTGTACGGAGCTGGGTGTCAGAGACCCAGTACTTC.

This clone has only a few counts. The V call is TRBV12-5, the J call TRBJ2-3, with 11 bases fitting TRBD1. V lost 5 bases to trimming and J lost 5 bases; unmatched junction nucleotides: 9. The V gene's germline CDR1 is LGHNT and CDR2 FRNRAP. The CDR3 covers 16 residues. CDR3 nucleotides: TGTGCTAGTGGTCCCGGACAGGGGGCGCCGGAAGATACGCAGTATTTT. It is translated as CASGPGQGAPEDTQYF.

The J gene is TRBJ2-2, the V gene TRBV27; a weak D match, TRBD1 (5 bases). V lost 6 bases and J lost 6, with 20 bases in between. CDR3 length: 16 amino acids. The germline CDR1 and CDR2 sequences are MNHEY and SMNVEV (reference sequence). The CDR3 sequence is CASSRIRGSTAGELFF. CDR3 DNA: TGTGCCAGCAGCCGAATTAGGGGTAGTACCGCCGGGGAGCTGTTTTTT.

The V call is TRBV9, the J call TRBJ1-4; TRBD1 is a possible D gene (5 bases). The germline V gene has CDR1 SGDLS and CDR2 YYNGEE. The V and J ends lost 3 bases and 8 bases respectively, with 20 bases between them. CDR3 length equals 16 residues. Here the CDR3 DNA reads TGTGCCAGCAGCGCTCCCGGGGCTAACCGGGAGGAAAAACTGTTTTTT. Translated, it gives CASSAPGANREEKLFF.

This clone was recorded a few times. The chain links TRBV19 to TRBJ2-4; weak D call: TRBD1 (6 bases). The germline CDR1 and CDR2 sequences are LNHDA and SQIVND (reference sequence). V dropped 1 base and J dropped 1 base, with 11 bases sitting between them. CDR3 length equals 16 residues. CDR3 nucleotides: TGTGCCAGTAGTATAGTTCCTGACAGGGCCAAAAACATTCAGTACTTC. Encoded protein: CASSIVPDRAKNIQYF.

The gene calls are TRBV5-1 and TRBJ1-6; possible D gene TRBD1, 6 bases. Germline CDR1 and CDR2: SGHRS and YFSETQ. Trimming removed 0 bases from V and 7 bases from J, with 11 bases in between. This CDR3 has 15 amino acids. This CDR3 is CASSLEGQRNSPLHF. Written as DNA, the CDR3 is TGCGCCAGCAGCTTGGAGGGACAACGGAATTCACCCCTCCACTTT.

This clone was seen only once. The chain carries TRBV18 and TRBJ2-2; possibly TRBD2 for D (6 bases). Germline CDR1 KGHSH, CDR2 LQKENI. Between the trimmed V and J ends, which lost 3 bases and 0 bases, there was a span of 11 bases. The CDR3 loop spans 16 amino acids. CDR3 loop: CASSPRRGTNTGELFF. The DNA for the CDR3 is TGTGCCAGCTCACCTCGGAGGGGAACGAACACCGGGGAGCTGTTTTTT.

This clone came up once. This rearrangement joins TRBV10-2 to TRBJ1-2; D is ambiguous. The V end lost 8 bases, the J end lost 1 base, and 5 bases lay between the germline ends. This CDR3 is 11 amino acids long. CDR1 WSHSY and CDR2 SAAADI come from the germline V gene. CDR3 sequence: CASGSNYGYTF. CDR3 sequence (DNA): TGCGCCAGCGGGAGTAACTATGGCTACACCTTC.

The chain is built from TRBV24-1 and TRBJ2-1; unclear D gene. V was clipped by 1 base and J by 6 bases, with 3 bases between them. The CDR3 runs to 12 residues. Germline loops: CDR1 KGHDR, CDR2 SFDVKD. In DNA form, the CDR3 reads TGTGCCACCAGTGATTTCGGCAATGAGCAGTTCTTC. This sequence encodes CATSDFGNEQFF.

The rearrangement links TRBV19 to TRBJ2-2; 7 bases are a match to TRBD1. CDR3 length: 16 amino acids. V dropped 2 bases and J dropped 6; count of bases not matched to a gene: 9. Per the germline V gene, CDR1 is LNHDA and CDR2 is SQIVND (reference sequence). CDR3 sequence: CASSIRPPTGAGELFF. CDR3 nucleotides: TGTGCCAGTAGTATAAGACCCCCTACAGGGGCCGGGGAGCTGTTTTTT.

This chain links TRBV3-1 (or the pseudogene TRBV3-2) with TRBJ2-7; no definite D call. There are 14 residues in the CDR3. V shed 0 bases and J shed 2 bases, with 8 bases lying between them. The V gene's germline CDR1 is LGHDT and CDR2 YNNKEL (reference sequence). The CDR3 nucleotides are TGTGCCAGCAGCCAAGATATTGCGACCTACGAGCAGTACTTC. This encodes CASSQDIATYEQYF.

This chain links TRBV28 with TRBJ1-2; TRBD1 matches at 9 bases. The CDR3 is made up of 18 amino acids. CDR1 MDHEN and CDR2 SYDVKM come from the germline V gene. J gave up 4 bases and V 2 bases, and 14 bases lay outside the gene matches. CDR3 sequence: CASSLTRYRGPPGYGYTF. The CDR3 bases are TGTGCCAGCAGTTTAACGAGGTACAGGGGGCCCCCAGGCTATGGCTACACCTTC.

The chain links TRBV9 to TRBJ2-7; maybe TRBD1 (5 bases). There are 18 residues in the CDR3. V was trimmed by 2 bases and J by 0 bases, leaving 21 bases between them. Germline V gives CDR1 SGDLS, CDR2 YYNGEE. CDR3 sequence: CASSVSRGKNLGSYEQYF. CDR3 in DNA: TGTGCCAGCAGCGTGAGTAGGGGCAAGAATCTCGGCTCCTACGAGCAGTACTTC.

The V and J genes are TRBV25-1 and TRBJ2-5; possibly TRBD2 for D (7 bases). CDR1 is MGHDK, CDR2 SYGVNS, per germline. V lost 7 bases and J lost 2, with 17 bases in between. The CDR3 consists of 15 residues. CDR3 amino acids: CASTEGGATQETQYF. CDR3 nucleotide sequence: TGTGCCAGCACCGAAGGGGGGGCAACACAAGAGACCCAGTACTTC.

In its sample, this clone was seen once. The CDR3 bases are TGTGCCAGCCGGAGGACAGAGGGCTATGGCTACACCTTC. Its translation: CASRRTEGYGYTF. The gene calls are TRBV19 and TRBJ1-2, with a weak D call TRBD1 (6 bases). CDR1 and CDR2 from the germline V gene are LNHDA and SQIVND (reference sequence). The germline V and J ends were trimmed by 9 bases and 4 bases, with 15 bases remaining between them. The CDR3 loop spans 13 amino acids.

The CDR3 region is CASRLALGQTNTEAFF. The CDR3 bases are TGTGCCAGCAGACTGGCCCTTGGACAGACGAACACTGAAGCTTTCTTT. The rearrangement joins TRBV28 to TRBJ1-1, with a possible D match to TRBD1 (6 bases). In germline, CDR1 is MDHEN, CDR2 SYDVKM. The CDR3 extends over 16 amino acids. V was trimmed by 6 bases and J by 1 base, leaving 18 bases between them.

V usage is TRBV30 and J usage is TRBJ1-4; D is undetermined. Trimming left V 3 bases short and J 6 bases short, with 5 bases between. Germline CDR1 GTSNPN, CDR2 SVGIG (reference sequence). This CDR3 region has 11 residues. CDR3 protein: CAWSLDEKLFF. CDR3 nucleotides: TGTGCCTGGAGCCTTGATGAAAAACTGTTTTTT.